The 18 T cell receptor beta chains in this list originate from one sample, sequenced in a study of T-cell memory formation after mild COVID-19. Each CDR3 protein is one row after TCRdb ran MiXCR on the 5' RACE reads. The top ten hold roughly 3.4% of the sample, which has about 170,000 distinct CDR3 sequences, roughly 13% seen once. The material sequenced was PBMCs or a T cell subset sorted from them (not recorded which). These receptors were taken from a man younger than 35 who had mild COVID-19 (a few samples of this study predate the infection). Cell type and time point are not known.

With respect to this clonotype: A much larger clone lies a single base off, so this may be a read error. The chain recombines TRBV5-1 with TRBJ1-1, with D perhaps TRBD1 (6 bases). Per germline, CDR1 SGHRS and CDR2 YFSETQ. This CDR3 is 14 amino acids long. CDR3 DNA sequence: TGCGCCGGCAGCTCACAGGGTTATCGGACTGAAGCTTTCTTT. As protein: CAGSSQGYRTEAFF. The full variable domain, rest sourced from reference TRBV5-1 and TRBJ1-1, is KAGVTQTPRYLIKTRGQQVTLSCSPISGHRSVSWYQQTPGQGLQFLFEYFSETQRNKGNFPGRFSGRQFSNSRSEMNVSTLELGDSALYLCAGSSQGYRTEAFFGQGTRLTVV.

V usage is TRBV7-3 and J usage is TRBJ2-3, with 8 positions matching TRBD2. V gave up 5 bases and J gave up 6 bases; unmatched junction bases: 10. The CDR3 has 15 residues. CDR1 is SGHTA, CDR2 FQGTGA, per germline. The chain's CDR3 is CASSPGGPRHDTQYF. CDR3 sequence (DNA): TGTGCCAGCAGCCCGGGGGGGCCACGACATGATACGCAGTATTTT.

Ten or more counts support this clonotype. CDR3: CASRTGTSVQETQYF. In DNA, the CDR3 is TGTGCCAGCAGAACGGGGACTAGCGTACAAGAGACCCAGTACTTC. The chain employs TRBV7-2 and TRBJ2-5; 10 nucleotides match TRBD2. V shed 6 bases and J 2 bases; nucleotides not matched to a gene: 6. Germline assignment: CDR1 SGHTA and CDR2 FQGNSA. The CDR3 is 15 residues long.

The chain employs TRBV3-1 and TRBJ2-1; 9 bases line up with TRBD1. The V gene end was trimmed by 1 base and the J gene end by 8 bases; junction bases not matched to a gene: 6. Germline V lookup: CDR1 LGHDT, CDR2 YNNKEL (reference sequence). The CDR3 length is 15 residues. The CDR3 reads CASSQAGTGRYEQFF. In nucleotides, the CDR3 is TGTGCCAGCAGCCAAGCCGGGACAGGGCGGTATGAGCAGTTCTTC.

The sample holds a few counts of this clonotype. The chain recombines TRBV20-1 with TRBJ1-4; D is perhaps TRBD1 (5 bases). The V and J ends lost 6 bases and 7 bases respectively, with 21 bases between them. Germline CDR1 is DFQATT and CDR2 is SNEGSKA (reference sequence). This CDR3 contains 15 residues. The CDR3 coding sequence is TGCAGTGCCACTCCCGGGGCACTCGCCGGTGAAAAACTGTTTTTT. It specifies CSATPGALAGEKLFF.

This clonotype was picked up a small number of times. This sequence joins TRBV24-1 and TRBJ2-2, with TRBD2 identical over 12 bases. Germline V lookup: CDR1 KGHDR, CDR2 SFDVKD. This CDR3 contains 16 residues. Trimming took 7 bases from V and 1 from J; bases not matched to a gene: 3. In DNA form, the CDR3 reads TGTGCCACCAGCCCGGGACTAGCGGGGAACACCGGGGAGCTGTTTTTT. Protein sequence: CATSPGLAGNTGELFF.

This clonotype turned up a few times. The V call is TRBV6-2 or TRBV6-3, the J call TRBJ2-1; 7 bases align to TRBD1. The CDR3 totals 14 residues. Trimming removed 5 bases from V and 9 bases from J; junction bases left unmatched: 10. Per the germline V gene, CDR1 is MNHEY and CDR2 is SVGEGT. The CDR3 DNA sequence: TGTGCCAGCAGTCCCGGACAGGTTCGGTTTGAGCAGTTCTTC. Protein product: CASSPGQVRFEQFF.

The V gene is TRBV29-1, the J gene TRBJ1-2; no reliable D call. CDR1 SQVTM and CDR2 ANQGSEA come from the germline V gene. This CDR3 comprises 11 residues. Trimming cost V 3 bases and J 8 bases, with 10 bases left between them. CDR3 loop: CSVEVVWGYTF. The CDR3 DNA is TGCAGCGTTGAGGTGGTCTGGGGCTACACCTTC.

This clonotype has more than one count but fewer than ten. The chain combines TRBV25-1 with TRBJ2-3, with 8 bases fitting TRBD2. The CDR3 is made up of 16 amino acids. Germline CDR1 reads MGHDK; CDR2 reads SYGVNS. J was trimmed by 6 bases and V by 4 bases; bases with no gene match: 12. Here the CDR3 DNA reads TGTGCCAGCAGTGCATCCGGGAGGGTAGCTGGCGATACGCAGTATTTT. This translates into CASSASGRVAGDTQYF.

This rearrangement joins TRBV24-1 to TRBJ2-3; D uncertain. V was trimmed by 5 bases and J by 6 bases, leaving 11 bases between them. In germline, CDR1 is KGHDR, CDR2 SFDVKD. The length of the CDR3 is 13 residues. The CDR3 loop reads CATSGVATDTQYF. CDR3 bases: TGTGCCACCAGTGGGGTGGCAACGGATACGCAGTATTTT.

This clonotype was seen a handful of times. V usage is TRBV4-3 and J usage is TRBJ2-5; 7 bases map to TRBD2. The CDR3 runs 14 residues. Germline V CDR1 and CDR2: LGHNA, YSLEER. Trimming removed 6 bases from V and 1 base from J; junction bases left unmatched: 5. CDR3 sequence (DNA): TGCGCCAGCAGTTTCGAGCGGGGCCAAGAGACCCAGTACTTC. Amino acid sequence: CASSFERGQETQYF.

Many counts were recorded for this clonotype. V usage is TRBV20-1 and J usage is TRBJ2-5; tentative D call: TRBD2 (5 bases). The germline V gene encodes CDR1 DFQATT and CDR2 SNEGSKA (reference sequence). This CDR3 region has 15 residues. The V gene lost 1 base and the J gene lost 2 bases, with 14 bases spanning the gap. The CDR3 region has the DNA TGCAGTGCTAGAGTCTCGGGAACAGCTCAAGAGACCCAGTACTTC. Translation gives CSARVSGTAQETQYF.

This clonotype was seen more than once but under ten times. The chain carries TRBV5-6 and TRBJ2-3, with 10 bases lining up with TRBD2. V was pared by 0 bases and J by 0 bases, with 10 bases of the junction left unmatched. Germline CDR1 and CDR2: SGHDT and YYEEEE. This CDR3 region has 19 residues. The chain's CDR3 is CASSLARLAGEPSTDTQYF. In DNA, the CDR3 is TGTGCCAGCAGCTTGGCGCGGCTAGCGGGGGAACCTAGCACAGATACGCAGTATTTT.

In this sample, this clonotype turned up a few times. This chain uses TRBV7-3 with TRBJ2-1, with 8 bases identical to TRBD1. Trimming cost V 6 bases and J 2 bases; bases outside gene matches: 3. The CDR3 contains 14 residues. Germline-derived CDR1 and CDR2 are SGHTA and FQGTGA. The CDR3 region is CASSGQGAYNEQFF. DNA of the CDR3: TGTGCCAGCAGTGGACAGGGAGCCTACAATGAGCAGTTCTTC.

This clonotype showed up just a few times. The CDR3 nucleotides read TGCGCCAGCAGCCAAGATTGGGTCACAGATACGCAGTATTTT. It yields the protein CASSQDWVTDTQYF. The chain couples TRBV4-3 to TRBJ2-3; D is undetermined. This CDR3 contains 14 residues. Trimming removed 0 bases from V and 2 bases from J, with 6 bases in between. Per the germline V gene, CDR1 is LGHNA and CDR2 is YSLEER.

This rearrangement joins TRBV6-1 to TRBJ2-1; D may correspond to TRBD1 or TRBD2 (5 bases each). The CDR3 is 17 amino acids. The germline CDR1 and CDR2 sequences are MNHNS and SASEGT. The V and J ends lost 3 bases and 7 bases respectively, with 22 bases between them. CDR3 sequence: CASSDDLRAVGTNEQFF. CDR3 bases: TGTGCCAGCAGTGACGACCTGCGAGCGGTGGGGACGAATGAGCAGTTCTTC.

The J gene is TRBJ2-3, the V gene TRBV11-1; weak D call: TRBD2 (5 bases). The CDR3 contains 17 residues. Looked up from germline, CDR1 is SGHAT and CDR2 is FQDESV (reference sequence). The ends were cut back, 2 bases at V and 8 bases at J, with 23 bases in the middle. The CDR3 DNA is TGTGCCAGCAGCTTACCCAGAGGGCGAGGCCCCGCGGTTACGCAGTATTTT. Amino acids: CASSLPRGRGPAVTQYF.

This clonotype was observed a handful of times. The chain carries TRBV4-3 and TRBJ2-3; D is ambiguous. The germline gives CDR1 LGHNA, CDR2 YSLEER. The CDR3 is 13 residues long. Between the trimmed V and J ends, which lost 4 bases and 8 bases, there was a span of 13 bases. CDR3 coding DNA: TGCGCCAGCAGCCCATTCTCTCCGGGTACGCAGTATTTT. The encoded protein is CASSPFSPGTQYF.